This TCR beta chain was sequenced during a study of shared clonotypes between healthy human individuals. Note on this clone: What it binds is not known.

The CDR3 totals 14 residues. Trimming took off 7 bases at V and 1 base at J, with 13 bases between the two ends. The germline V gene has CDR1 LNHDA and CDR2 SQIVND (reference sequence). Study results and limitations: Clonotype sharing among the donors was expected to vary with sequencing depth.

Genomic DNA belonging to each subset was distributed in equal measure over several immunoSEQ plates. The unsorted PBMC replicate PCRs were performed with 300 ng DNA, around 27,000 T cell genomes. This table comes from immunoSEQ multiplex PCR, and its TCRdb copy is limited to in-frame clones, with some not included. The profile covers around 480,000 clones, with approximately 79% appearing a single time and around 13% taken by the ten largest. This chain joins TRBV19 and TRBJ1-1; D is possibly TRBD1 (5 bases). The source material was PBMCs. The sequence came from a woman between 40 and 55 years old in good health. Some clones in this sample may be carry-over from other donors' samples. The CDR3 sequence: CASKLSGGNTEAFF. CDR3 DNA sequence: TGTGCCAGTAAATTATCGGGGGGGAACACTGAAGCTTTCTTT.